A single sample gave rise to the 27 T cell receptor beta chains below, sequenced in a study of blood T cell repertoires in COVID-19. TCRdb keeps only in-frame clones here, not all; method: immunoSEQ multiplex PCR. The repertoire holds 180,000 or so clones, roughly three quarters seen once, with 8.5% to 10% in the top ten. The sequencing sample was made of peripheral blood. Receptors were obtained from a woman in her fifties or sixties with active or convalescent COVID-19.

This sequence joins TRBV4-2 and TRBJ1-4, with D possibly matching TRBD1 (6 bases). The CDR3 length is 13 residues. V gave up 11 bases and J gave up 8 bases, with 18 bases separating them. The germline V gene has CDR1 LGHNA and CDR2 YNFKEQ. The CDR3 is CAAGGGAGEKLFF. For the CDR3, the DNA is TGTGCCGCAGGCGGGGGGGCGGGGGAAAAACTGTTTTTT.

The V gene is TRBV19, the J gene TRBJ1-6; 8 positions match TRBD1. This CDR3 spans 16 amino acids. V shed 5 bases and J 10 bases; nucleotides not matched to a gene: 13. The germline V gene encodes CDR1 LNHDA and CDR2 SQIVND (reference sequence). This CDR3 reads CASSPRTGNVLSPLHF. The CDR3, as DNA: TGTGCCAGTAGTCCAAGGACAGGGAATGTCCTCTCACCCCTCCACTTT.

The chain couples TRBV6-5 to TRBJ1-2, with D maybe TRBD1 (6 bases). Germline CDR1 and CDR2: MNHEY and SVGAGI. The CDR3 totals 13 residues. CDR3 nucleotide sequence: TGTGGGACGGGGGGCAGGAGTAACTATGGCTACACCTTC. This codes for CGTGGRSNYGYTF.

The chain recombines TRBV14 with TRBJ2-2, with D perhaps TRBD1 (5 bases). In germline, CDR1 is SGHDN, CDR2 FVKESK. Deletions cut 1 base from V and 2 bases from J, with 11 bases between. The CDR3 runs to 16 residues. The CDR3 protein is CASSQGQRINTGELFF. CDR3 coding DNA: TGTGCCAGCAGCCAAGGACAGAGGATAAACACCGGGGAGCTGTTTTTT.

The CDR3 DNA reads as TGTGCCAGCAGCTCCACCACCCAACTAGCCCCAGAGACCCAGTACTTC. It specifies CASSSTTQLAPETQYF. The chain carries TRBV7-3 and TRBJ2-5, with D maybe TRBD2 (6 bases). Germline loops: CDR1 SGHTA, CDR2 FQGTGA. CDR3 size: 16 residues. V was cut by 4 bases and J by 4 bases, with 19 bases left in between.

CDR3 amino acids: CASSNSGTGGTDTQYF. The CDR3 bases are TGTGCCAGCAGCAACTCCGGGACAGGGGGCACAGATACGCAGTATTTT. The chain combines TRBV9 with TRBJ2-3, with 10 bases lining up with TRBD1. This CDR3 comprises 16 residues. V lost 4 bases and J lost 1; bases outside the gene matches: 6. Germline V gives CDR1 SGDLS, CDR2 YYNGEE.

This clone was seen a few times. This chain joins TRBV13 and TRBJ2-2; D is perhaps TRBD1 (7 bases). The V and J ends lost 6 bases and 5 bases respectively, with 16 bases between them. The germline V gene has CDR1 PRHDT and CDR2 FYEKMQ (reference sequence). CDR3 size: 15 residues. CDR3 bases: TGTGCCAGCAGTCTGGAGGGACAGCGAACCGGGGAGCTGTTTTTT. This codes for CASSLEGQRTGELFF.

Worth noting for this clone: An end of the junction does not agree with germline; a read error may underlie this. The J gene is TRBJ1-1, the V gene TRBV4-2; D is unclear. Germline V lookup: CDR1 LGHNA, CDR2 YNFKEQ. The CDR3 has 11 amino acids. CDR3 residues: CASSQGTEAFF. In DNA, the CDR3 is TGTGCCAGCAGCCAGGGCACTGAAGCTTTTTTT.

The V and J genes are TRBV6-6 and TRBJ1-2; no clear D gene. Germline CDR1 is MNHNY and CDR2 is SVGAGI (reference sequence). This CDR3 spans 14 amino acids. With 0 bases removed from V and 8 bases from J, the gap between germline ends came to 13 bases. The CDR3 DNA is TGTGCCAGCAGTTACTCCGAACACAAACCCGGCTACACCTTC. Translated: CASSYSEHKPGYTF.

This chain uses TRBV2 with TRBJ2-5; D remains ambiguous. This CDR3 comprises 10 residues. Looked up from germline, CDR1 is SNHLY and CDR2 is FYNNEI. V was cut by 2 bases and J by 8 bases, with 3 bases left in between. The CDR3 protein is CASSEITQYF. Here the CDR3 DNA reads TGTGCCAGCAGTGAAATAACCCAGTACTTC.

V usage is TRBV20-1 and J usage is TRBJ2-3; 10 bases fit TRBD2. J lost 2 bases, V lost 3 bases, and 8 bases had no gene match. CDR1 DFQATT and CDR2 SNEGSKA come from the germline V gene (reference sequence). The CDR3 is 16 amino acids. CDR3 in DNA: TGCAGTGCTAGTCGGCCTAGCGGGGGTTCCACAGATACGCAGTATTTT. It codes for CSASRPSGGSTDTQYF.

This clone was found a few times. Other nucleotide sequences from this sample produce the same CDR3. The chain joins TRBV7-9 to TRBJ1-5, with D hard to call. The CDR3 spans 14 residues. Trimming pared 5 bases from V and 4 bases from J, leaving 12 bases between. The V gene's germline CDR1 is SEHNR and CDR2 FQNEAQ (reference sequence). CDR3 amino acids: CASSPDRGNQPQHF. The CDR3, as DNA: TGTGCCAGCAGCCCGGATAGAGGTAATCAGCCCCAGCATTTT.

This clone was observed a few times. J is TRBJ1-5 and V is TRBV6-6; D not resolved. The CDR3 contains 12 residues. V dropped 6 bases and J dropped 2 bases, with 5 bases sitting between them. Germline V lookup: CDR1 MNHNY, CDR2 SVGAGI (reference sequence). This CDR3 is CASREGNQPQHF. CDR3 sequence (DNA): TGTGCCAGCAGAGAGGGCAATCAGCCCCAGCATTTT.

This clone came up once. The CDR3 DNA follows: TGTGCCAGCAGCCCCGACCAGCGGAATCCTTCCCAGGGCACAGATACGCAGTATTTT. Residues: CASSPDQRNPSQGTDTQYF. The chain is built from TRBV7-3 and TRBJ2-3; TRBD2 is a possible D gene (5 bases). The CDR3 totals 19 residues. From germline, CDR1 is SGHTA and CDR2 FQGTGA. Trimming removed 5 bases from V and 1 base from J, with 25 bases in between.

With regard to this clone: One end of the junction varies from germline; a read error may be responsible. The chain couples TRBV28 to TRBJ1-2; 7 bases fit TRBD1. Germline-derived CDR1 and CDR2 are MDHEN and SYDVKM. CDR3 length: 14 amino acids. CDR3 in amino acids: CASSLDRRAYSYTF. The CDR3 DNA follows: TGTGCCAGCAGCTTGGACAGGAGGGCCTATAGCTACACCTTC.

This clone was detected only a few times. The V and J genes are TRBV29-1 and TRBJ2-3, with D possibly TRBD2 on 6 matching bases. The CDR3 sequence is 15 residues long. Trimming cost V 5 bases and J 6 bases, with 21 bases left between them. Germline CDR1 SQVTM, CDR2 ANQGSEA. The CDR3 region is CSVPNSGQRLDTQYF. The CDR3 bases are TGCAGCGTTCCGAATAGCGGCCAGCGCCTGGATACGCAGTATTTT.

In its sample, this clone was seen a few times. The rearrangement joins TRBV7-3 to TRBJ2-1; D might be TRBD2 (5 bases). CDR1 and CDR2 (germline): SGHTA, FQGTGA. The CDR3 loop spans 14 amino acids. The V end lost 4 bases, the J end lost 6 bases, and 13 bases lay between the germline ends. Here the CDR3 DNA reads TGTGCCAGCAGCTCCTCTACTAGTTCCAATGAGCAGTTCTTC. Translated: CASSSSTSSNEQFF.

The V and J genes are TRBV4-3 and TRBJ2-3; D gene uncertain. From germline, CDR1 is LGHNA and CDR2 YSLEER. V dropped 4 bases and J dropped 6 bases, with 11 bases sitting between them. The CDR3 runs to 13 residues. DNA for the CDR3: TGCGCCAGCAGCCCAGTAGCCGGGGATACGCAGTATTTT. Its translation: CASSPVAGDTQYF.

V is TRBV28 and J is TRBJ1-4; TRBD1 matches 7 bases. Germline values: CDR1 MDHEN, CDR2 SYDVKM. The CDR3 spans 17 residues. V was clipped by 3 bases and J by 3 bases; unmatched bases: 10. The CDR3 DNA sequence: TGTGCCAGCAGTTTTGAGGGCAGGGGGGCGTCTAATGAAAAACTGTTTTTT. This encodes CASSFEGRGASNEKLFF.

The rearrangement joins TRBV6-6 to TRBJ2-1; 8 bases line up with TRBD1. From germline, CDR1 is MNHNY and CDR2 SVGAGI (reference sequence). V lost 4 bases and J lost 3; bases outside the gene matches: 5. The CDR3 runs 15 residues. CDR3 sequence reads: CASSSLTGDYNEQFF. The CDR3 DNA reads TGTGCCAGCAGTTCCCTGACAGGGGACTACAATGAGCAGTTCTTC.

This clone came up a few times. CDR3 bases: TGTGCCAGCAGTTCTCAAGGGGGCGACGATGAAAAACTGTTTTTT. Protein product: CASSSQGGDDEKLFF. J is TRBJ1-4 and V is TRBV6-5, with 7 bases aligning to TRBD1. Germline V gene data show CDR1 as MNHEY and CDR2 as SVGAGI. The junction had 8 bases not matched to a gene; V was cut back by 4 bases and J by 6 bases. The CDR3 spans 15 residues.

The chain links TRBV21-1 to TRBJ2-5; TRBD1 is taken as the D call from the table, unchecked against the DNA. TRBV21-1 is shown as a pseudogene. CDR3 length equals 16 residues. CDR3 sequence (DNA): TGTGCCAGCAGCAAAGCGCTATACAGGCAGCAAGAGACCCAGTACTTC. This gives the protein CASSKALYRQQETQYF.

This clone turned up a few times. The chain carries TRBV4-1 and TRBJ2-3; 7 bases fit TRBD2. The CDR3 runs 16 residues. Germline V gene lookup returns CDR1 MGHRA and CDR2 YSYEKL. Trimming took 3 bases from V and 3 from J; bases not matched to a gene: 9. CDR3 sequence: CASSQMGEGSTDTQYF. CDR3 bases: TGCGCCAGCAGCCAGATGGGGGAGGGCAGTACAGATACGCAGTATTTT.

The chain recombines TRBV5-1 with TRBJ2-7; 8 bases map to TRBD2. Germline V gene data show CDR1 as SGHRS and CDR2 as YFSETQ. With V trimmed by 0 bases and J by 1 base, 6 bases remained unmatched. The CDR3 contains 16 residues. Here the CDR3 DNA reads TGCGCCAGCAGCTTGGAGAGCGGGAGTTTGTCCTACGAGCAGTACTTC. Translation: CASSLESGSLSYEQYF.

This clone appeared a few times. The gene calls are TRBV7-9 and TRBJ1-5, with 8 bases matching TRBD1. J lost 5 bases, V lost 2 bases, and 2 bases had no gene match. This CDR3 has 14 amino acids. The V gene's germline CDR1 is SEHNR and CDR2 FQNEAQ (reference sequence). The CDR3 DNA sequence: TGTGCCAGCAGCTTACTGACAGGGGATCAGCCCCAGCATTTT. Translating it yields CASSLLTGDQPQHF.

V is TRBV5-1 and J is TRBJ2-5, with 8 bases fitting TRBD1. CDR3 length equals 14 residues. CDR1 and CDR2 (germline): SGHRS, YFSETQ. V lost 4 bases and J lost 5; bases outside the gene matches: 7. As DNA, the CDR3 is TGCGCCAGCAGCCAGGGACAGGCTGAGGAGACCCAGTACTTC. It encodes CASSQGQAEETQYF.

V and J are TRBV7-6 and TRBJ2-3; TRBD2 might be the D (6 bases). The CDR3 extends over 15 amino acids. The V end lost 4 bases, the J end lost 2 bases, and 13 bases lay between the germline ends. Germline CDR1 and CDR2: SGHVS and FNYEAQ. The CDR3 sequence is CASSSSGFFTDTQYF. The CDR3 DNA sequence: TGTGCCAGCAGCTCGAGCGGGTTTTTCACAGATACGCAGTATTTT.